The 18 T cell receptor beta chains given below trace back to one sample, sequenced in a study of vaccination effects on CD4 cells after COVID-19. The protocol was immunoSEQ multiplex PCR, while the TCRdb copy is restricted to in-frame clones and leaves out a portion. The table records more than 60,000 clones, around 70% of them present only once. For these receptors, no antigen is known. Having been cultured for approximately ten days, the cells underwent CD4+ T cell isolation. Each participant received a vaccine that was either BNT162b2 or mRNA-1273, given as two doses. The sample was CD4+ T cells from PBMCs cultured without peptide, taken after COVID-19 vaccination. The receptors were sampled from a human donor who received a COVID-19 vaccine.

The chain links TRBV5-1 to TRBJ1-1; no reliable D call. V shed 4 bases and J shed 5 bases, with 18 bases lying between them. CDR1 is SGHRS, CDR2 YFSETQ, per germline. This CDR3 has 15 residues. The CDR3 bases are TGCGCCAGCAGCCCCCAAATGGGTTTAAAGACTGAAGCTTTCTTT. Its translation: CASSPQMGLKTEAFF.

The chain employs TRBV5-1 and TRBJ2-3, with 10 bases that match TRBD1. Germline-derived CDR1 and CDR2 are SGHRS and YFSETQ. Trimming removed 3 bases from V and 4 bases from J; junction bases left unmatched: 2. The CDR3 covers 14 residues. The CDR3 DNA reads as TGCGCCAGCAGCTACGGGACAGGGGCAGATACGCAGTATTTT. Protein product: CASSYGTGADTQYF.

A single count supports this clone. The CDR3 nucleotides read TGTGCCAGCAGCTTGTGGGGGGCCGCTGAAGCTTTCTTT. As protein: CASSLWGAAEAFF. The J gene is TRBJ1-1, the V gene TRBV5-6; D is possibly TRBD1 (6 bases). V was pared by 1 base and J by 6 bases, with 10 bases between. The CDR3 has 13 amino acids. Germline V gene lookup returns CDR1 SGHDT and CDR2 YYEEEE.

The CDR3 bases are TGTGCCAGCACCTCAGGCTTGAACACTGAAGCTTTCTTT. This sequence encodes CASTSGLNTEAFF. The J gene is TRBJ1-1, the V gene TRBV3-1 (or the pseudogene TRBV3-2); D call uncertain. In germline, CDR1 is LGHDT, CDR2 YNNKEL (reference sequence). V was shortened by 7 bases and J by 0 bases, with 9 bases between the two germline ends. The CDR3 is 13 residues long.

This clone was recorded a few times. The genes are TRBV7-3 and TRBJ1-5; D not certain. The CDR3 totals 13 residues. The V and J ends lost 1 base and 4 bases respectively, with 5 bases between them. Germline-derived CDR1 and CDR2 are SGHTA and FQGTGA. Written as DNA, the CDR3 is TGTGCCAGCAGCTTAAACGCGAATCAGCCCCAGCATTTT. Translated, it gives CASSLNANQPQHF.

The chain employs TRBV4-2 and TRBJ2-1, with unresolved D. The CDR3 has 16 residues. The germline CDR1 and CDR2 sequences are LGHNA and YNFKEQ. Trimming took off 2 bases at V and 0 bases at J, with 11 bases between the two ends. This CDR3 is CASSQSTLSSYNEQFF. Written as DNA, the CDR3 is TGTGCCAGCAGCCAATCTACCCTGAGCTCCTACAATGAGCAGTTCTTC.

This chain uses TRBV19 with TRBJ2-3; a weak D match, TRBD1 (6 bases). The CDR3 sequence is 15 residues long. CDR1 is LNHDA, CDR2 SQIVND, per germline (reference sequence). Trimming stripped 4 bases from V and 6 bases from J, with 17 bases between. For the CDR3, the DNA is TGTGCCAGTAGTAGTTTTACAGGGTTATTCGATACGCAGTATTTT. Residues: CASSSFTGLFDTQYF.

The CDR3: CASSFTVPGYTF. CDR3 nucleotide sequence: TGTGCCAGCAGTTTTACAGTCCCCGGCTACACCTTC. The chain links TRBV28 to TRBJ1-2; D remains unclear. The V gene lost 3 bases and the J gene lost 8 bases, with 10 bases spanning the gap. Germline CDR1 and CDR2: MDHEN and SYDVKM. The CDR3 totals 12 residues.

The DNA of the CDR3 is TGTGCCACCAGCAGAGATTTCAGCAACTACGAGCAGTACGTC. Encoded protein: CATSRDFSNYEQYV. The chain combines TRBV15 with TRBJ2-7; D not resolved. Germline V lookup: CDR1 LNHNV, CDR2 YYDKDF (reference sequence). The CDR3 sequence is 14 residues long. Trimming took off 0 bases at V and 3 bases at J, with 9 bases between the two ends.

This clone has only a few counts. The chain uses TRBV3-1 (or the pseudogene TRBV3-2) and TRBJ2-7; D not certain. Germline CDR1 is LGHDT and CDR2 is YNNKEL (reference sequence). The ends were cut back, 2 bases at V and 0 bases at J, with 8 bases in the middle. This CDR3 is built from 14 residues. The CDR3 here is CASSQSLRSYEQYV. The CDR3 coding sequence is TGTGCCAGCAGCCAAAGTTTGCGCTCCTACGAGCAGTACGTC.

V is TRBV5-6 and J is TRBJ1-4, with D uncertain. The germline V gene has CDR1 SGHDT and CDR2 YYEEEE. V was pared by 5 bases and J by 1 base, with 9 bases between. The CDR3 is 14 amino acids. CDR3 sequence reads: CASSYGRTNEKLFF. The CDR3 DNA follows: TGTGCCAGCAGTTACGGCCGAACTAATGAAAAACTGTTTTTT.

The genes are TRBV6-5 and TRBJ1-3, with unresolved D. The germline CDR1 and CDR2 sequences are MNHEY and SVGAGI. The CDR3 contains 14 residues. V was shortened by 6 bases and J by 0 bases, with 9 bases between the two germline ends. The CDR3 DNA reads TGTGCCAGCAGGGGAATCAACTCTGGAAACACCATATATTTT. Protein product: CASRGINSGNTIYF.

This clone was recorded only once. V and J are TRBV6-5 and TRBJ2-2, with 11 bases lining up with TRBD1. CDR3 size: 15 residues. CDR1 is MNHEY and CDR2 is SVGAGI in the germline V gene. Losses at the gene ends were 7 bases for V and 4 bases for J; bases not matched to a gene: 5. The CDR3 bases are TGTGCCAGCACCCGGACAGGGGGCGGCACCGGGGAGCTGTTTTTT. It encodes CASTRTGGGTGELFF.

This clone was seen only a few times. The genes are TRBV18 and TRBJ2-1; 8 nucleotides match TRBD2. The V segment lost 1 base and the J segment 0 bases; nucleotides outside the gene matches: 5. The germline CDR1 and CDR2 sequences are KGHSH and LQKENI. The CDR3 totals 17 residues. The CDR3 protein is CASSPQSGGFSYNEQFF. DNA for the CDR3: TGTGCCAGCTCACCACAGAGCGGGGGTTTCTCCTACAATGAGCAGTTCTTC.

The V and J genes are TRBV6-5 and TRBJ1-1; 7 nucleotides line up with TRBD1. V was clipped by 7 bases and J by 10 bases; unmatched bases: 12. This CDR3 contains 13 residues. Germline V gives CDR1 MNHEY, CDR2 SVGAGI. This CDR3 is CASTPSQGRGAFF. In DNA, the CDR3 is TGTGCCAGCACCCCATCACAGGGGCGGGGAGCTTTCTTT.

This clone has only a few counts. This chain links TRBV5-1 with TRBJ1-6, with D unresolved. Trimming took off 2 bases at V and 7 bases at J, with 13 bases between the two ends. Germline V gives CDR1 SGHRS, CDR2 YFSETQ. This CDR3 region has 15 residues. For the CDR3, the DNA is TGCGCCAGCAGCTTTGATAGGCCGGGGAATTCACCCCTCCACTTT. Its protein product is CASSFDRPGNSPLHF. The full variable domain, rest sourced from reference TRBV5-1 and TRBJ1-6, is KAGVTQTPRYLIKTRGQQVTLSCSPISGHRSVSWYQQTPGQGLQFLFEYFSETQRNKGNFPGRFSGRQFSNSRSEMNVSTLELGDSALYLCASSFDRPGNSPLHFGNGTRLTVT.

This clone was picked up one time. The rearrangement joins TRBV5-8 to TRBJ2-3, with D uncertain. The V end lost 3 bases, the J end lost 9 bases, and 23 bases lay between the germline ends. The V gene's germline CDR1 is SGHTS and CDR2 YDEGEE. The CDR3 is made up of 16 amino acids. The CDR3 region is CASSSSSGAEQGTQYF. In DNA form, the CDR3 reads TGTGCCAGCAGCTCCTCTTCAGGTGCAGAGCAAGGGACGCAGTATTTT.

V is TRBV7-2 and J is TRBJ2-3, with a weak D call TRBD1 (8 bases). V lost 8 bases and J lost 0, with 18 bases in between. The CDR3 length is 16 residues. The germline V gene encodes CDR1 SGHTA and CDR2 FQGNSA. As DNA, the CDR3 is TGTGCCAGCCGACAACAGGGGGGGGGTAGCACAGATACGCAGTATTTT. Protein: CASRQQGGGSTDTQYF.